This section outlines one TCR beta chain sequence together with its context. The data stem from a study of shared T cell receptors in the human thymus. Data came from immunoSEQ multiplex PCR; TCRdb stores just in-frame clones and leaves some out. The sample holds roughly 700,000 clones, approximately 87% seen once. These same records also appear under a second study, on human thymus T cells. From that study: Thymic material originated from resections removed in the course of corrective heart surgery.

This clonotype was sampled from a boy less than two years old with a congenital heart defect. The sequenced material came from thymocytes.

For the CDR3, the DNA is TGCGCCAGCAGACGGACAGAGAGGGATGGCTACACCTTC. Encoded protein: CASRRTERDGYTF. The genes are TRBV10-2 and TRBJ1-2; possible D gene TRBD1, 6 bases. Per germline, CDR1 WSHSY and CDR2 SAAADI. The CDR3 is 13 residues long. V lost 6 bases and J 6 bases, leaving 14 bases between the germline ends.